This T cell receptor (beta chain) stems from a study of blood T cell repertoires in COVID-19. Looking at the study overall: Collection of acute and convalescent COVID-19 samples took place in the United States, Italy and Spain. T cells, B-cell-depleted T cells, or PBMCs supplied cDNA or gDNA.

With 0 bases removed from V and 1 base from J, the gap between germline ends came to 8 bases. The germline V gene encodes CDR1 SGHRS and CDR2 YFSETQ. This CDR3 has 15 residues. Authors' analysis steps: Amplifying reference gene primers gave estimates of nucleated cell counts. Assay used: immunoSEQ multiplex PCR; TCRdb lists only in-frame clones, some missing. The V and J calls and clone size come from that table; D and trimming were worked out from the DNA. Of under 80,000 clones listed, about 83% are singletons. The TCR originated in a man older than 75 with acute or convalescent COVID-19. The chain has TRBV5-1 and TRBJ1-5; perhaps TRBD1 as D (5 bases). The specimen sequenced was peripheral blood. CDR3 bases: TGCGCCAGCAGCTTGGAGGGGAGGAGCAATCAGCCCCAGCATTTT. Encoded protein: CASSLEGRSNQPQHF.